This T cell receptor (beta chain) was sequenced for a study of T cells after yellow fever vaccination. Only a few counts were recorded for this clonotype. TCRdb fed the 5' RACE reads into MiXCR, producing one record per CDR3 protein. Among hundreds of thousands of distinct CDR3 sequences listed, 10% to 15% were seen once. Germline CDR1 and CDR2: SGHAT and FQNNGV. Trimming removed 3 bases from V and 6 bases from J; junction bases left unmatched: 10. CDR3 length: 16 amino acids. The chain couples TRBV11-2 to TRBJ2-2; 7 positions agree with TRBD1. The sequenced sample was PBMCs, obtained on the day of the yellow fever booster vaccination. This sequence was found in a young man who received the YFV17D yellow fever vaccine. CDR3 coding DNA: TGTGCCAGCAGCTTCGACAGGGCGAGGGTGGCCGGGGAGCTGTTTTTT. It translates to CASSFDRARVAGELFF. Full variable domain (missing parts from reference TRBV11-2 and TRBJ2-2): EAGVAQSPRYKIIEKRQSVAFWCNPISGHATLYWYQQILGQGPKLLIQFQNNGVVDDSQLPKDRFSAERLKGVDSTLKIQPAKLEDSAVYLCASSFDRARVAGELFFGEGSRLTVL.